The TCR beta chain under discussion was sequenced for a study of blood T cell repertoires in COVID-19. Across the whole study: Samples representing acute and convalescent COVID-19 were sourced from the United States, Italy and Spain.

Clinical history as reported by participants underpinned cohort assignment. This clone was observed a single time. Different DNA sequences within this sample yield the same CDR3. Under the authors' procedure: Estimated nucleated cell counts came from reference gene primer amplification. Some clones are missing from TCRdb's copy, which holds only in-frame ones; the method was immunoSEQ multiplex PCR. D and trimming were read from the DNA, whereas the V and J calls and clone size are those reported in that table. This repertoire shows about 330,000 clones, more than 85% found once; its top ten account for around 18%. The germline gives CDR1 MDHEN, CDR2 SYDVKM. V dropped 5 bases and J dropped 4 bases, with 5 bases sitting between them. The CDR3 is 11 residues long.

The sequenced material came from PBMCs or T cells enriched from blood (not recorded which). The chain employs TRBV28 and TRBJ1-2, with D hard to call. This receptor was obtained from a woman in her twenties or thirties who had recovered from COVID-19. The CDR3 region has the DNA TGTGCCAGCAGTCCCGGCTATGGCTACACCTTC. Protein sequence: CASSPGYGYTF.